This section outlines one T cell receptor beta chain sequence together with its context. What it recognizes is unknown. The data belong to a study of cytotoxic CD8 clonotypes in ibrutinib-treated CLL. General observations from the study: The clonality went up when patients responded to ibrutinib and dropped back toward baseline at progression.

Profiling relied on immunoSEQ multiplex PCR, and the TCRdb table lists in-frame clones only, not all of them. The table has approximately 190,000 clones, 75% to 85% seen once. With 2 bases removed from V and 5 bases from J, the gap between germline ends came to 9 bases. The length of the CDR3 is 13 residues. CDR1 MNHEY and CDR2 SVGAGI come from the germline V gene. The input for sequencing was PBMCs, taken after 12 months of ibrutinib treatment. The chain combines TRBV6-5 with TRBJ1-1; D remains ambiguous. This clonotype originated in a human donor with chronic lymphocytic leukemia. The CDR3 sequence is CASSYLMGTEAFF. CDR3 nucleotide sequence: TGTGCCAGCAGTTACCTTATGGGGACTGAAGCTTTCTTT.